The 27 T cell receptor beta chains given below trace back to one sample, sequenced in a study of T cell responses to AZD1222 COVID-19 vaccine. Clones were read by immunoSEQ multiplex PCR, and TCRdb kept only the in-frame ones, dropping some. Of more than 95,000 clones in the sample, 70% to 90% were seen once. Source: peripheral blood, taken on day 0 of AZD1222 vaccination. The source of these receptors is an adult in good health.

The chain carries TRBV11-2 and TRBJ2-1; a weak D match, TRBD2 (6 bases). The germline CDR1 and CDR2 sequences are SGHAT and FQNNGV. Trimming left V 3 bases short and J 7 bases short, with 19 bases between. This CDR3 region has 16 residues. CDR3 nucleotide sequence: TGTGCCAGCAGCTTCTACCGGAGGGCCGTACAAAATGAGCAGTTCTTC. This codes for CASSFYRRAVQNEQFF.

CDR3 sequence: CASSLGYRGFPNYGYTF. The CDR3 coding sequence is TGTGCCAGCAGCTTAGGGTACAGGGGGTTTCCTAACTATGGCTACACCTTC. The chain has TRBV7-2 and TRBJ1-2; TRBD1 matches 8 bases. Germline lookup yields CDR1 SGHTA and CDR2 FQGNSA. V shed 1 base, J shed 0 bases, and the junction held 7 bases outside the gene matches. The CDR3 has 17 residues.

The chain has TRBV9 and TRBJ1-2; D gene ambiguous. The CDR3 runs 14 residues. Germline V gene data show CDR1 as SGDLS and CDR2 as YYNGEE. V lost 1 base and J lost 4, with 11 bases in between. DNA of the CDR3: TGTGCCAGCAGCGTAAGAAGGGAAAGCTATGGCTACACCTTC. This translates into CASSVRRESYGYTF.

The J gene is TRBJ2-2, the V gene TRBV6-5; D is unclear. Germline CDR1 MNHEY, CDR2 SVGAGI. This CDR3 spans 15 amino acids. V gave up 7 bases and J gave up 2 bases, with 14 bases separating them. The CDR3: CASKLRSGNTGELFF. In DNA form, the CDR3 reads TGTGCCAGCAAACTAAGGTCCGGTAACACCGGGGAGCTGTTTTTT.

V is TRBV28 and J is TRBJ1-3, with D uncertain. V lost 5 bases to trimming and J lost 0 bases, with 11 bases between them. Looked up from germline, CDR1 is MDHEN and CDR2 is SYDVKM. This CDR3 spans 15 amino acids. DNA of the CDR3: TGTGCCAGCAGTCGCCTCGACGTCTCTGGAAACACCATATATTTT. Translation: CASSRLDVSGNTIYF.

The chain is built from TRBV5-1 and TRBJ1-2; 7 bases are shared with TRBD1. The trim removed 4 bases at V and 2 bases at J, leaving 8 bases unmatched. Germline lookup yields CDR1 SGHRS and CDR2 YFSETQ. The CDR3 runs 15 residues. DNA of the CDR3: TGCGCCAGCAGCCTTACAGGGGTAAAGAACTATGGCTACACCTTC. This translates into CASSLTGVKNYGYTF.

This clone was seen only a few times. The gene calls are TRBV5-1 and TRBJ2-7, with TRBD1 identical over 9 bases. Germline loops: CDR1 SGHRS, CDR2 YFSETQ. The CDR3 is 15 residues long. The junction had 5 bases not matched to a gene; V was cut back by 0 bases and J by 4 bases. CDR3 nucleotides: TGCGCCAGCAGCTTGGGTCGCGGACAGGGGTACGAGCAGTACTTC. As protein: CASSLGRGQGYEQYF. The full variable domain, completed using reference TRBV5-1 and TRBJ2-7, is KAGVTQTPRYLIKTRGQQVTLSCSPISGHRSVSWYQQTPGQGLQFLFEYFSETQRNKGNFPGRFSGRQFSNSRSEMNVSTLELGDSALYLCASSLGRGQGYEQYFGPGTRLTVT.

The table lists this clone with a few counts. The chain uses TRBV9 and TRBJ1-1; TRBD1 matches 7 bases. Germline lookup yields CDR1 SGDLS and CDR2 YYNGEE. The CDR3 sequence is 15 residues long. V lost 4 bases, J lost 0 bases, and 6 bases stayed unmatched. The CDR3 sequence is CASSTRDSMNTEAFF. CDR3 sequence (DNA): TGTGCCAGCAGCACCCGGGACAGCATGAACACTGAAGCTTTCTTT.

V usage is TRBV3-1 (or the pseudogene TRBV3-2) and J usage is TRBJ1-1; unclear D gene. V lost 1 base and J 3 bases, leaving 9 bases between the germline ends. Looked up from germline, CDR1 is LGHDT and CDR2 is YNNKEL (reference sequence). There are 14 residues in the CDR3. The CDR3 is CASSQGGQDTEAFF. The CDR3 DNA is TGTGCCAGCAGCCAAGGTGGGCAGGACACTGAAGCTTTCTTT.

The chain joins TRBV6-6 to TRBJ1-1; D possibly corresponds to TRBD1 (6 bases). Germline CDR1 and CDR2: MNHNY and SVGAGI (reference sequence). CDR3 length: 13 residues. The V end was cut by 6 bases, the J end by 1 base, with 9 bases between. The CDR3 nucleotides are TGTGCCAGCAGGGACAGCAAGAACACTGAAGCTTTCTTT. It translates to CASRDSKNTEAFF.

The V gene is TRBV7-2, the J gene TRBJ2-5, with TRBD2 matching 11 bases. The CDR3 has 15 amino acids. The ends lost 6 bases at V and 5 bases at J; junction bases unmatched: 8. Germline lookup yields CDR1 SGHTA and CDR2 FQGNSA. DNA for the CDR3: TGTGCCAGCAGAGAACTAGCGGGGGTTCATGAGACCCAGTACTTC. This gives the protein CASRELAGVHETQYF.

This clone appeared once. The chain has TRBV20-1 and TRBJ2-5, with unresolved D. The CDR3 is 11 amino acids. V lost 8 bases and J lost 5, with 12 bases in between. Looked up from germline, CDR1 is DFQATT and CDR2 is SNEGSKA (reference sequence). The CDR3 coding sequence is TGCAGTACCCCAATCGGGGAGACCCAGTACTTC. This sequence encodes CSTPIGETQYF.

CDR3 DNA: TGTGCCAGCAGCCTAAAAGGAAATTCCTATAATTCACCCCTCCACTTT. This translates into CASSLKGNSYNSPLHF. This chain joins TRBV27 and TRBJ1-6; D remains ambiguous. Germline V gene data show CDR1 as MNHEY and CDR2 as SMNVEV (reference sequence). The CDR3 has 16 residues. V lost 6 bases, J lost 1 base, and 13 bases lay in between.

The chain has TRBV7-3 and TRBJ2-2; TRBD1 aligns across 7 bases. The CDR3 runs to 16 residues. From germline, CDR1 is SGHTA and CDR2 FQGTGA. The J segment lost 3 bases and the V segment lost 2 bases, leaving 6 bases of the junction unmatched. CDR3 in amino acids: CASSLLPGGYTGELFF. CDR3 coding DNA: TGTGCCAGCAGCTTACTGCCAGGGGGTTACACCGGGGAGCTGTTTTTT.

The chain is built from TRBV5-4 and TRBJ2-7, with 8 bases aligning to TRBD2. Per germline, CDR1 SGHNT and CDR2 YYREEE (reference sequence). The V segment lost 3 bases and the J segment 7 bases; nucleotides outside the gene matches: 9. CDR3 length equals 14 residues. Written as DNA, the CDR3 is TGTGCCAGCAGCTCCCGGGGGGGGGCGCGGGAGCAGTACTTC. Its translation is CASSSRGGAREQYF.

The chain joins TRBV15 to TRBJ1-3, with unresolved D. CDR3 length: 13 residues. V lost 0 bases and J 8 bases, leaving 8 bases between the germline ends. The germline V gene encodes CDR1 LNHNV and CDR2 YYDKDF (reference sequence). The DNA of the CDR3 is TGTGCCACCAGCAGAGATTACGGGCACACCATATATTTT. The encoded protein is CATSRDYGHTIYF.

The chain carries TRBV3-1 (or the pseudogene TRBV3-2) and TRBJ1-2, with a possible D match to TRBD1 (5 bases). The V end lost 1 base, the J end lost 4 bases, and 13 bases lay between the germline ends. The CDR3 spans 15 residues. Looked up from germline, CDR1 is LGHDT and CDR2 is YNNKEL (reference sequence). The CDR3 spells CASSQGGGNPYGYTF. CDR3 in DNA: TGTGCCAGCAGCCAAGGCGGGGGAAACCCCTATGGCTACACCTTC.

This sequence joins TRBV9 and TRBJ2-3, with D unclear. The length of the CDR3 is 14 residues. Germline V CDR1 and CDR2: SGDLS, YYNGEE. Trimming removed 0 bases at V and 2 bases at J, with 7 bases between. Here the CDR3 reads CASSVAPFTDTQYF. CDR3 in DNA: TGTGCCAGCAGCGTAGCCCCTTTCACAGATACGCAGTATTTT.

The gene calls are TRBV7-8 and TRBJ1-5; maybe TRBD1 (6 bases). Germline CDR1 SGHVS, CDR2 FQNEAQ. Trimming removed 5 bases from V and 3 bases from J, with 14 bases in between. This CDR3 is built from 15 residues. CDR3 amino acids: CASSRGWGANQPQHF. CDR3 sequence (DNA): TGTGCCAGCAGCCGAGGATGGGGGGCCAATCAGCCCCAGCATTTT.

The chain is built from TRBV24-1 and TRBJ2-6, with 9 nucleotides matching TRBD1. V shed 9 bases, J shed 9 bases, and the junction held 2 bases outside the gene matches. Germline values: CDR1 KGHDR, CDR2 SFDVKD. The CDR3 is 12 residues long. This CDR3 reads CATQGQGNVLTF. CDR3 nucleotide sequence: TGTGCCACCCAGGGACAGGGCAACGTCCTGACTTTC.

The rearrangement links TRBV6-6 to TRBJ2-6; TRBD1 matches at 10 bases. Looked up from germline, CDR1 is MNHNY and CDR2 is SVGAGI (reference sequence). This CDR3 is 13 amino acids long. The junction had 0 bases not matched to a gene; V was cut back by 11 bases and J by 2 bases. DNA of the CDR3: TGTGCCGGGACAGGGGCTGGGGCCAACGTCCTGACTTTC. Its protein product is CAGTGAGANVLTF.

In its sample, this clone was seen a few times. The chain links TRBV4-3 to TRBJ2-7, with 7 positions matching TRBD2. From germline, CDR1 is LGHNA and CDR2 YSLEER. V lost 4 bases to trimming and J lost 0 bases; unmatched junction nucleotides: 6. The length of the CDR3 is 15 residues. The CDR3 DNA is TGCGCCAGCAGCCGAGAAGCGGGGCTCTCCTACGAGCAGTACTTC. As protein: CASSREAGLSYEQYF.

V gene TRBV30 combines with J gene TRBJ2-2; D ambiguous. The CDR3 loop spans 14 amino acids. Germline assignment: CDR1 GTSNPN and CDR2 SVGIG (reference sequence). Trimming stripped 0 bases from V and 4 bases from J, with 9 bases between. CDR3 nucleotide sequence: TGTGCCTGGAGTGTACAACTAAGCACCGGGGAGCTGTTTTTT. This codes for CAWSVQLSTGELFF.

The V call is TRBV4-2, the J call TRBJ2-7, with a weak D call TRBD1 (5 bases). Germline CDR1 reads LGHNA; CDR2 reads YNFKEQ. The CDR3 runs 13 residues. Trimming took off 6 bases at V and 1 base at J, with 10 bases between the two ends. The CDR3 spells CASSLGVSYEQYF. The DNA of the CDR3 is TGTGCCAGCAGTCTAGGGGTTTCCTACGAGCAGTACTTC.

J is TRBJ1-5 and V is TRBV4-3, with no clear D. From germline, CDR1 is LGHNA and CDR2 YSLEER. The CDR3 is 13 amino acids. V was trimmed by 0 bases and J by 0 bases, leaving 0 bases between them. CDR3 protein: CASSQDSNQPQHF. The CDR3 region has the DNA TGCGCCAGCAGCCAAGATAGCAATCAGCCCCAGCATTTT.

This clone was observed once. CDR3 in amino acids: CASSEAGSGRARTGANVLTF. The CDR3 DNA reads TGTGCCAGCAGTGAAGCAGGCAGCGGGAGGGCCAGAACTGGGGCCAACGTCCTGACTTTC. The chain carries TRBV6-1 and TRBJ2-6; TRBD2 matches at 10 bases. This CDR3 comprises 20 residues. Looked up from germline, CDR1 is MNHNS and CDR2 is SASEGT. The junction had 10 bases not matched to a gene; V was cut back by 0 bases and J by 2 bases.

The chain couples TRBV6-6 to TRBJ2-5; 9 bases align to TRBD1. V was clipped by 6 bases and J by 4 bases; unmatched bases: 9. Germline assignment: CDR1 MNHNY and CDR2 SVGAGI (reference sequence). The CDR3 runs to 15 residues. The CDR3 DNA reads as TGTGCCAGCAGGGTCTCGGGACAGGGTTCAGAGACCCAGTACTTC. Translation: CASRVSGQGSETQYF.